The 15 T cell receptor beta chains presented below share a single source sample, sequenced in a study of T-cell reconstitution after alpha-beta-depleted transplantation in children. The TCRbeta library was prepared with unique molecular identifiers. TCRdb passed the PCR reads through MiXCR, listing each CDR3 protein once. The table has some 600,000 distinct CDR3 sequences, around a sixth seen once; the top ten hold 1.1%. The sample was PBMCs from the stem cell graft donor, taken from the stem cell graft. The receptors were sampled from a human donor who donated a stem cell graft to a child with acute myeloid leukemia.

There are many counts of this clonotype. This chain joins TRBV20-1 and TRBJ2-7; 9 nucleotides line up with TRBD1. This CDR3 region has 14 residues. Germline lookup yields CDR1 DFQATT and CDR2 SNEGSKA (reference sequence). Germline trimming cut 3 bases from V and 4 bases from J; bases unmatched to any gene: 7. As DNA, the CDR3 is TGCAGTGCTAGCCAGGACAGGGGTGGTTACGAGCAGTACTTC. It is translated as CSASQDRGGYEQYF.

This chain's CDR3 is CASSQDRTTYSGNTIYF. CDR3 in DNA: TGTGCCAGCAGCCAAGATCGGACCACCTACTCTGGAAACACCATATATTTT. The rearrangement links TRBV4-2 to TRBJ1-3; the D is unclear. The CDR3 runs to 17 residues. The V and J ends lost 0 bases and 0 bases respectively, with 12 bases between them. Germline assignment: CDR1 LGHNA and CDR2 YNFKEQ.

This clonotype was recorded many times. The chain carries TRBV20-1 and TRBJ1-1; weak D call: TRBD1 (6 bases). Germline V gene sequence: CDR1 DFQATT, CDR2 SNEGSKA (reference sequence). This CDR3 has 14 amino acids. Deletions cut 3 bases from V and 7 bases from J, with 18 bases between. Here the CDR3 DNA reads TGCAGTGCTAGGGTCGGGCGACAGGTCGGTGAAGCTTTCTTT. This codes for CSARVGRQVGEAFF.

The chain recombines TRBV4-3 with TRBJ2-1; tentatively, D is TRBD2 (5 bases). This CDR3 is 15 amino acids long. The V end lost 3 bases, the J end lost 0 bases, and 9 bases lay between the germline ends. The V gene's germline CDR1 is LGHNA and CDR2 YSLEER. Here the CDR3 DNA reads TGCGCCAGCAGCCAGGAAAGCGGCTCCTACAATGAGCAGTTCTTC. Translating gives CASSQESGSYNEQFF.

The rearrangement links TRBV5-1 to TRBJ2-4; 8 bases are a match to TRBD1. V lost 1 base and J lost 7; bases outside the gene matches: 16. This CDR3 is 18 amino acids long. CDR1 and CDR2 from the germline V gene are SGHRS and YFSETQ. CDR3 DNA sequence: TGCGCCAGCAGCTTGAGGCAGGGGGCGTCTACGACCGGGAACATTCAGTACTTC. Residues: CASSLRQGASTTGNIQYF. The full variable domain, rest sourced from reference TRBV5-1 and TRBJ2-4, is KAGVTQTPRYLIKTRGQQVTLSCSPISGHRSVSWYQQTPGQGLQFLFEYFSETQRNKGNFPGRFSGRQFSNSRSEMNVSTLELGDSALYLCASSLRQGASTTGNIQYFGAGTRLSVL.

In this sample, this clonotype turned up a few times. The chain uses TRBV7-2 and TRBJ1-2, with D maybe TRBD1 (6 bases). The V gene's germline CDR1 is SGHTA and CDR2 FQGNSA. The CDR3 has 14 amino acids. The V and J ends lost 5 bases and 4 bases respectively, with 14 bases between them. The CDR3, as DNA: TGTGCCAGCAGCGCCGTACAGGGCCCCTATGGCTACACCTTC. As protein: CASSAVQGPYGYTF.

This clonotype was observed at least ten times. In nucleotides, the CDR3 is TGCAGTGCTAGAGACGGGTACGAGCAGTACTTC. It codes for CSARDGYEQYF. The chain recombines TRBV20-1 with TRBJ2-7; no reliable D call. The CDR3 spans 11 residues. The germline V and J ends were trimmed by 0 bases and 4 bases, with 4 bases remaining between them. From germline, CDR1 is DFQATT and CDR2 SNEGSKA (reference sequence).

This chain links TRBV7-2 with TRBJ2-4, with unresolved D. V lost 2 bases and J 8 bases, leaving 7 bases between the germline ends. The germline V gene has CDR1 SGHTA and CDR2 FQGNSA. This CDR3 has 12 amino acids. The CDR3 is CASSLSRHIQYF. In DNA, the CDR3 is TGTGCCAGCAGCTTAAGTCGCCACATTCAGTACTTC.

This clonotype was picked up many times. The chain is built from TRBV27 and TRBJ2-1; D tentatively fits TRBD1 or TRBD2 (5 bases each). Trimming left V 3 bases short and J 5 bases short, with 11 bases between. Germline V gene lookup returns CDR1 MNHEY and CDR2 SMNVEV (reference sequence). This CDR3 region has 14 residues. In DNA form, the CDR3 reads TGTGCCAGCAGTTTTGTTGGGGGAAACAATGAGCAGTTCTTC. It is translated as CASSFVGGNNEQFF.

V usage is TRBV7-6 and J usage is TRBJ2-6, with D unresolved. V dropped 4 bases and J dropped 2 bases, with 6 bases sitting between them. This CDR3 has 14 amino acids. The germline V gene encodes CDR1 SGHVS and CDR2 FNYEAQ. Here the CDR3 reads CASSSIPGANVLTF. The CDR3 region has the DNA TGTGCCAGCAGCTCCATCCCTGGGGCCAACGTCCTGACTTTC.

Concerning this clonotype itself: A much larger clonotype is one base distant, so this may be a read error. V gene TRBV5-6 combines with J gene TRBJ1-2; 8 bases align to TRBD1. CDR3 length: 15 residues. V lost 3 bases and J lost 3; bases outside the gene matches: 7. Germline V gives CDR1 SGHDT, CDR2 YYEEEE. CDR3 in DNA: TGTGCCAGCAGCTGGTGGGACAGGTATTACTATGGCTACACCTTC. This encodes CASSWWDRYYYGYTF.

This clonotype was detected a few times. The chain joins TRBV7-2 to TRBJ1-2, with D tentatively TRBD1 (6 bases). From germline, CDR1 is SGHTA and CDR2 FQGNSA. Trimming stripped 5 bases from V and 1 base from J, with 11 bases between. The CDR3 spans 14 residues. The CDR3 loop is CASSPGHNNYGYTF. In DNA form, the CDR3 reads TGTGCCAGCAGCCCGGGACACAATAACTATGGCTACACCTTC.

This chain uses TRBV20-1 with TRBJ1-5; 7 positions agree with TRBD1. After removal of 6 bases from V and 1 base from J, the junction contained 6 bases not matched to a gene. The germline gives CDR1 DFQATT, CDR2 SNEGSKA (reference sequence). This CDR3 is 14 amino acids long. The CDR3 loop reads CSARQGVSNQPQHF. DNA for the CDR3: TGCAGTGCGCGACAGGGAGTCAGCAATCAGCCCCAGCATTTT.

This clonotype was picked up many times. V is TRBV29-1 and J is TRBJ2-1; the D is unclear. Germline values: CDR1 SQVTM, CDR2 ANQGSEA. Trimming shortened V by 5 bases and J by 4 bases, and 9 bases separated the two germline ends. The CDR3 extends over 12 amino acids. CDR3 sequence reads: CSVLWKYNEQFF. The CDR3 region has the DNA TGCAGCGTTTTGTGGAAGTACAATGAGCAGTTCTTC.

Comments on this clonotype: One base away lies a much larger clone, so this may be a sequencing read error. V and J are TRBV20-1 and TRBJ1-1, with D possibly matching TRBD1 (5 bases). Germline loops: CDR1 DFQATT, CDR2 SNEGSKA (reference sequence). This CDR3 region has 13 residues. CDR3: CSARRQGYTAAFF. The CDR3 bases are TGCAGTGCTAGGCGGCAGGGCTACACTGCAGCTTTCTTT.